The 13 T cell receptor beta chains presented below share a single source sample, sequenced in a study of long-term antiretroviral therapy in people with HIV. Assay version v3.0 of immunoSEQ was used, and it was run at survey level. Clones were read by immunoSEQ multiplex PCR, and TCRdb kept only the in-frame ones, dropping some. The repertoire holds about 25,000 clones, with approximately 83% as singletons. The sequences come from unsorted PBMCs, collected 1.2 years after starting antiretroviral therapy. These receptors all come from a man aged 50 or older with HIV.

The chain employs TRBV7-2 and TRBJ1-2, with 9 bases that match TRBD1. The length of the CDR3 is 17 residues. V dropped 5 bases and J dropped 8; count of bases not matched to a gene: 18. Germline assignment: CDR1 SGHTA and CDR2 FQGNSA. In DNA, the CDR3 is TGTGCCAGCAGCGCTAACCTACAGGGGGCCGACGGGGGGGGCTACACCTTC. Its protein is CASSANLQGADGGGYTF.

A few counts support this clone. The CDR3 nucleotides read TGCAGCGTACTAGCGGGGGGACAAGAGACCCAGTACTTC. Its translation is CSVLAGGQETQYF. The V and J genes are TRBV29-1 and TRBJ2-5; 12 positions agree with TRBD2. The CDR3 loop spans 13 amino acids. Germline V gene data show CDR1 as SQVTM and CDR2 as ANQGSEA. With 6 bases clipped from V and 2 bases from J, the junction kept 1 base outside the gene matches.

This chain connects TRBV7-2 to TRBJ1-4; D may be TRBD1 (5 bases). V was cut by 5 bases and J by 4 bases, with 14 bases left in between. This CDR3 region has 15 residues. Looked up from germline, CDR1 is SGHTA and CDR2 is FQGNSA. CDR3 sequence: CASSPLGAYNEKLFF. The CDR3 nucleotides read TGTGCCAGCAGCCCGCTAGGGGCCTATAATGAAAAACTGTTTTTT.

The CDR3 sequence is CASSLSGQFNEKLFF. CDR3 nucleotide sequence: TGTGCCAGCAGCCTAAGCGGACAATTTAATGAAAAACTGTTTTTT. This chain links TRBV5-5 with TRBJ1-4; TRBD1 is a possible D gene (5 bases). The CDR3 covers 15 residues. Germline CDR1 reads SGHKS; CDR2 reads YYEKEE (reference sequence). V lost 4 bases, J lost 4 bases, and 14 bases lay in between.

In nucleotides, the CDR3 is TGTGCCAGCAGCGACGATTGGGCTGAAGCTTTCTTT. This gives the protein CASSDDWAEAFF. The chain carries TRBV7-9 and TRBJ1-1, with unresolved D. V shed 5 bases and J shed 6 bases, with 10 bases lying between them. The CDR3 totals 12 residues. The germline V gene encodes CDR1 SEHNR and CDR2 FQNEAQ (reference sequence).

CDR3 in amino acids: CASSPTNGGYQPQHF. Here the CDR3 DNA reads TGTGCCAGCAGCCCCACAAACGGGGGGTATCAGCCCCAGCATTTT. The genes are TRBV5-5 and TRBJ1-5; possible D gene TRBD1, 5 bases. Germline V CDR1 and CDR2: SGHKS, YYEKEE (reference sequence). V gave up 4 bases and J gave up 5 bases, with 16 bases separating them. This CDR3 comprises 15 residues.

The chain uses TRBV5-1 and TRBJ1-4; 11 bases are shared with TRBD1. V was pared by 4 bases and J by 7 bases, with 6 bases of the junction left unmatched. The CDR3 has 15 residues. CDR1 is SGHRS, CDR2 YFSETQ, per germline. The CDR3 protein is CASSLDRGRGEKLFF. DNA for the CDR3: TGCGCCAGCAGCCTGGACAGGGGGCGCGGTGAAAAACTGTTTTTT.

The rearrangement links TRBV19 to TRBJ1-6, with D unclear. Germline CDR1 LNHDA, CDR2 SQIVND (reference sequence). This CDR3 spans 14 amino acids. Trimming removed 1 base at V and 5 bases at J, with 6 bases between. CDR3 region: CASSIGRDNSPLHF. CDR3 nucleotides: TGTGCCAGTAGTATAGGACGGGATAATTCACCCCTCCACTTT.

The V call is TRBV27, the J call TRBJ2-7; 10 positions match TRBD1. The CDR3 has 16 residues. From germline, CDR1 is MNHEY and CDR2 SMNVEV (reference sequence). The trim removed 2 bases at V and 2 bases at J, leaving 6 bases unmatched. CDR3 protein: CASSLRGGQGTYEQYF. CDR3 in DNA: TGTGCCAGCAGTTTAAGGGGGGGACAGGGGACCTACGAGCAGTACTTC.

The V gene is TRBV30, the J gene TRBJ2-7, with no clear D. Trimming shortened V by 3 bases and J by 0 bases, and 27 bases separated the two germline ends. This CDR3 has 19 amino acids. The V gene's germline CDR1 is GTSNPN and CDR2 SVGIG (reference sequence). CDR3 in amino acids: CAWSKTPFVGAVSSYEQYF. The CDR3 DNA follows: TGTGCCTGGAGCAAAACCCCTTTCGTTGGTGCAGTTAGCTCCTACGAGCAGTACTTC.

This chain joins TRBV7-8 and TRBJ2-7; D unclear. The germline gives CDR1 SGHVS, CDR2 FQNEAQ. V was trimmed by 6 bases and J by 0 bases, leaving 9 bases between them. The CDR3 length is 13 residues. CDR3 protein: CASSPFTSYEQYF. The CDR3 DNA sequence: TGTGCCAGCAGTCCTTTTACCTCCTACGAGCAGTACTTC.

This clone was detected once. The J gene is TRBJ1-1, the V gene TRBV6-5, with unresolved D. CDR1 is MNHEY, CDR2 SVGAGI, per germline. This CDR3 has 15 residues. V shed 6 bases and J shed 1 base, with 15 bases lying between them. This CDR3 is CASRLSMDGNTEAFF. CDR3 nucleotide sequence: TGTGCCAGCAGACTATCGATGGACGGGAACACTGAAGCTTTCTTT.

The rearrangement uses TRBV5-1 and TRBJ2-7; perhaps TRBD2 as D (5 bases). V was trimmed by 6 bases and J by 0 bases, leaving 16 bases between them. The CDR3 has 15 residues. CDR1 is SGHRS, CDR2 YFSETQ, per germline. In DNA form, the CDR3 reads TGCGCCAGCACCCTAGGAGGCAGTAGCTCCTACGAGCAGTACTTC. Translation gives CASTLGGSSSYEQYF.